Listed here are 11 T cell receptor beta chains from one sample, sequenced in a study of blood T cell repertoires in COVID-19. Clones were read by immunoSEQ multiplex PCR, and TCRdb kept only the in-frame ones, dropping some. The table records under 350,000 clones, 80% to 90% of them present only once. What was sequenced was PBMCs or T cells enriched from blood (not recorded which). All receptors derive from a middle-aged woman with acute COVID-19.

Remarks on this clone: Distinct nucleotide sequences in the sample also encode this CDR3. The rearrangement links TRBV11-2 to TRBJ2-5, with 14 positions matching TRBD2. From germline, CDR1 is SGHAT and CDR2 FQNNGV. V gave up 5 bases and J gave up 4 bases; unmatched junction bases: 6. The CDR3 consists of 16 residues. The CDR3 region has the DNA TGTGCCAGCAGCCCCGGACTAGCGGGGGGCCGAGAGACCCAGTACTTC. The encoded protein is CASSPGLAGGRETQYF.

The chain joins TRBV29-1 to TRBJ2-3; TRBD1 might be the D (6 bases). V was shortened by 7 bases and J by 5 bases, with 19 bases between the two germline ends. This CDR3 contains 14 residues. The germline V gene has CDR1 SQVTM and CDR2 ANQGSEA. CDR3 DNA: TGCAGCGGATCAACAGGGCCCCGGGGAGATACGCAGTATTTT. It yields the protein CSGSTGPRGDTQYF.

The V call is TRBV2, the J call TRBJ1-2, with D perhaps matching TRBD1 (5 bases). This CDR3 is 13 amino acids long. V was trimmed by 3 bases and J by 6 bases, leaving 11 bases between them. Germline-derived CDR1 and CDR2 are SNHLY and FYNNEI. In DNA form, the CDR3 reads TGTGCCAGCAGTGAGAACCCCAGGGATGGCTACACCTTC. Translated, it gives CASSENPRDGYTF. The variable domain in full, with the rest retrieved from reference TRBV2 and TRBJ1-2, is EPEVTQTPSHQVTQMGQEVILRCVPISNHLYFYWYRQILGQKVEFLVSFYNNEISEKSEIFDDQFSVERPDGSNFTLKIRSTKLEDSAMYFCASSENPRDGYTFGSGTRLTVV.

This clone was picked up a small number of times. In nucleotides, the CDR3 is TGTGCCAGTAGTATTGGGGGGGCGAACACCGGGGAGCTGTTTTTT. Translating gives CASSIGGANTGELFF. The chain is built from TRBV19 and TRBJ2-2; 7 nucleotides match TRBD2. Germline assignment: CDR1 LNHDA and CDR2 SQIVND (reference sequence). The CDR3 is 15 amino acids. J lost 0 bases, V lost 3 bases, and 1 base had no gene match.

V usage is TRBV29-1 and J usage is TRBJ1-2, with 9 bases identical to TRBD1. This CDR3 is 13 amino acids long. Losses at the gene ends were 4 bases for V and 5 bases for J; bases not matched to a gene: 5. Germline CDR1 SQVTM, CDR2 ANQGSEA. The DNA for the CDR3 is TGCAGCGTTGCCATGGGACAGGGATATGGCTACACCTTC. Translating it yields CSVAMGQGYGYTF.

V and J are TRBV20-1 and TRBJ2-7; 10 positions match TRBD2. Germline CDR1 reads DFQATT; CDR2 reads SNEGSKA (reference sequence). Unmatched junction bases numbered 4, after V lost 3 bases and J lost 2 bases. This CDR3 region has 14 residues. CDR3 bases: TGCAGTGCTAGTGCCCTAGCGGGGGCCTACGAGCAGTACTTC. Amino acids: CSASALAGAYEQYF.

The rearrangement links TRBV7-2 to TRBJ2-7; D might be TRBD2 (6 bases). CDR1 SGHTA and CDR2 FQGNSA come from the germline V gene. The V gene lost 4 bases and the J gene lost 2 bases, with 12 bases spanning the gap. This CDR3 spans 14 amino acids. CDR3 protein: CASSSRGGPYEQYF. The CDR3 nucleotides read TGTGCCAGCAGCTCCAGAGGAGGGCCCTACGAGCAGTACTTC.

The J gene is TRBJ2-6, the V gene TRBV12-2; the table's D call of TRBD2 was not tested on the DNA. TRBV12-2 is flagged as a pseudogene. The CDR3 length is 22 residues. CDR3 sequence: CASRLMIGRDSRPFAGANVLTF. The CDR3 DNA is TGTGCAAGTCGCTTAATGATTGGTCGGGACTCACGACCTTTTGCTGGGGCCAACGTCCTGACTTTC.

The chain links TRBV14 to TRBJ1-5, with 7 nucleotides matching TRBD1. Trimming cost V 5 bases and J 7 bases; bases outside gene matches: 5. CDR1 is SGHDN and CDR2 is FVKESK in the germline V gene. The CDR3 spans 13 residues. This CDR3 reads CASSMGQYQPQHF. CDR3 sequence (DNA): TGTGCCAGCAGCATGGGACAGTACCAGCCCCAGCATTTT.

The genes are TRBV5-1 and TRBJ2-5, with 9 bases identical to TRBD1. V trimming: 7 bases; J trimming: 5 bases; junction bases outside the gene matches: 21. The CDR3 consists of 18 residues. Germline CDR1 and CDR2: SGHRS and YFSETQ. The CDR3 reads CASPQRGQGPSGSETQYF. The CDR3 nucleotides read TGCGCCAGCCCCCAGCGGGGACAGGGCCCCTCCGGTTCGGAGACCCAGTACTTC.

This chain connects TRBV13 to TRBJ1-1; tentatively, D is TRBD1 (6 bases). The CDR3 is made up of 14 amino acids. Germline CDR1 PRHDT, CDR2 FYEKMQ (reference sequence). Trimming cost V 6 bases and J 11 bases, with 22 bases left between them. CDR3 sequence: CASRSWDAGATAFF. The DNA for the CDR3 is TGTGCCAGCAGGTCGTGGGACGCGGGGGCAACGGCTTTCTTT.